This is a list of T cell receptor beta chains from one sample in a study of radiotherapy plus CTLA-4 blockade in lung cancer. Sequenced by immunoSEQ multiplex PCR; TCRdb stores in-frame clones only, minus some. The sample includes around 110,000 clones, 81% of them seen just once. Source: peripheral blood, taken from a patient treated with radiotherapy plus ipilimumab. The receptors were gathered from a human donor with non-small cell lung cancer that progressed on radiotherapy plus ipilimumab. Some clones in this sample may be carry-over from other donors' samples. CDR3s include the opening cysteine and the closing phenylalanine or tryptophan. A D gene is named only where the DNA matches it firmly. Only some rows state a clone size, as once, few, many or a class for expanded clones.

TRBJ1-5 TRBD1 TRBV7-2 - CASSSRTGSNQPQHF TGTGCCAGCAGCTCGCGGACAGGAAGCAATCAGCCCCAGCATTTT
TRBJ2-1 TRBD2 TRBV4-3 - CASSQRHGGANYNEQFF TGCGCCAGCAGCCAAAGACACGGGGGGGCCAACTACAATGAGCAGTTCTTC
TRBJ2-7 TRBD1 TRBV20-1 - CSAHTGAEQYF TGCAGTGCTCACACAGGGGCCGAGCAGTACTTC
TRBJ2-1 - TRBV2 - CASSDRGGSVYNEQFF TGTGCCAGCAGTGACAGGGGTGGTTCGGTCTACAATGAGCAGTTCTTC
TRBJ1-2 - TRBV6-5 - CASSPPGRDGYTF TGTGCCAGCAGCCCCCCGGGGAGGGATGGCTACACCTTC
TRBJ1-3 - TRBV5-6 - CASSWGLGGNTIYF TGTGCCAGCAGCTGGGGGCTTGGTGGAAACACCATATATTTT
TRBJ1-2 - TRBV7-2 - CASSLATHSLISYTF TGTGCCAGCAGCTTAGCCACTCACTCCCTTATAAGCTACACCTTC
TRBJ2-7 TRBD1 TRBV27 once CASSLVQGYEQYF TGTGCCAGCAGTTTAGTACAGGGGTACGAGCAGTACTTC
TRBJ1-3 TRBD1 TRBV11-1 - CASSTGEGNTIYF TGTGCCAGCTCAACAGGGGAAGGAAACACCATATATTTT
TRBJ2-1 - TRBV5-4 - CASTSLVGAFYNEQFF TGTGCCAGCACCTCATTGGTGGGGGCCTTCTACAATGAGCAGTTCTTC
TRBJ1-1 - TRBV27 - CASYLIGQNGEAFF TGTGCCAGCTATTTAATCGGTCAGAACGGTGAAGCTTTCTTT
TRBJ1-2 - TRBV5-4 - CASSQPSRLNYTF TGTGCCAGCAGCCAGCCATCCAGGTTAAACTACACCTTC
TRBJ2-5 - TRBV19 once CASSTGRETQYF TGTGCCAGTAGTACAGGGCGGGAGACCCAGTACTTC
TRBJ1-1 - TRBV6-4 few CASSLEGGTEAFF TGTGCCAGCAGCTTGGAGGGGGGAACTGAAGCTTTCTTT
TRBJ2-1 - TRBV5-1 - CASSLDSGGRSYNEQFF TGCGCCAGCAGCCTAGACTCGGGGGGCCGGTCCTACAATGAGCAGTTCTTC
TRBJ1-1 - TRBV11-2 - CASSLGLRNTEAFF TGTGCCAGCAGCTTAGGGTTGAGGAACACTGAAGCTTTCTTT
TRBJ1-1 - TRBV7-2 - CASSPRSGMNTEAFF TGTGCCAGCAGCCCTCGCTCAGGGATGAACACTGAAGCTTTCTTT
TRBJ2-3 TRBD1 TRBV7-9 once CASSLGTGGGGRTQYF TGTGCCAGCAGCTTAGGGACAGGGGGCGGTGGGAGGACGCAGTATTTT
TRBJ2-7 - TRBV9 - CASSPGGGGSEQYF TGTGCCAGCAGCCCCGGTGGAGGGGGCAGCGAGCAGTACTTC
TRBJ1-5 TRBD1 TRBV19 - CASSDGRGQGVRQPQHF TGTGCCAGTAGTGATGGACGGGGACAGGGAGTGCGGCAGCCCCAGCATTTT
TRBJ2-2 - TRBV6-5 - CASSGQEGDTGELFF TGTGCCAGCAGTGGGCAGGAAGGGGACACCGGGGAGCTGTTTTTT
TRBJ1-3 - TRBV2 - CASRLSNGNTIYF TGTGCCAGCAGACTATCTAATGGAAACACCATATATTTT
TRBJ2-2 - TRBV7-2 - CASSLFWDTGELFF TGTGCCAGCAGCTTGTTCTGGGACACCGGGGAGCTGTTTTTT
TRBJ2-5 - TRBV2 - CASSDGRGEETQYF TGTGCCAGCAGTGATGGCAGGGGAGAAGAGACCCAGTACTTC
TRBJ1-1 - TRBV29-1 - CSVESTTGAFF TGCAGCGTTGAAAGTACCACGGGAGCTTTCTTT
TRBJ2-7 - TRBV4-3 - CASSPQRDNYYEQYF TGCGCCAGCAGCCCACAACGGGACAATTATTACGAGCAGTACTTC
TRBJ1-5 - TRBV6-1 once CASLLSVNQPQHF TGTGCCAGTCTCTTATCCGTAAATCAGCCCCAGCATTTT
TRBJ2-3 - TRBV19 few CASSRQADTQYF TGTGCCAGTAGTCGACAGGCAGATACGCAGTATTTT
TRBJ1-4 - TRBV6-1 - CASSEFTSSYEKLFF TGTGCCAGCAGTGAATTTACCTCCAGCTATGAAAAACTGTTTTTT
TRBJ1-5 - TRBV7-9 - CASSISGSDQPQHF TGTGCCAGCAGCATTTCAGGGAGTGATCAGCCCCAGCATTTT
TRBJ1-2 - TRBV7-9 - CASSLPEGNYGYTF TGTGCCAGCAGCCTCCCGGAGGGTAATTATGGCTACACCTTC
TRBJ1-1 - TRBV7-3 - CASSRDLNTEAFF TGTGCCAGCAGCAGGGACTTGAACACTGAAGCTTTCTTT
TRBJ2-7 TRBD1 TRBV19 - CASSRRTGVYEQYF TGTGCCAGTAGTAGGAGGACAGGGGTTTACGAGCAGTACTTC
TRBJ2-3 - TRBV20-1 once CSAASTDTQYF TGCAGTGCTGCGAGCACAGATACGCAGTATTTT
TRBJ2-7 - TRBV7-2 - CASSPSNFEQYF TGTGCCAGCAGCCCCAGTAATTTCGAGCAGTACTTC
TRBJ2-7 - TRBV5-6 - CASSLFQPLSYEQYF TGTGCCAGCAGCTTGTTCCAGCCCCTCTCCTACGAGCAGTACTTC
TRBJ1-2 - TRBV7-9 few CASSLRGYTF TGTGCCAGCAGCTTACGCGGCTACACCTTC
TRBJ2-5 - TRBV11-2 - CASSLAPQEETQYF TGTGCCAGCAGCTTAGCGCCCCAGGAGGAGACCCAGTACTTC
TRBJ2-2 - TRBV28 - CASRTGTNTGELFF TGTGCCAGCAGGACGGGGACAAACACCGGGGAGCTGTTTTTT
TRBJ1-2 TRBD1 TRBV7-2 - CASSPYRGLAYGYTF TGTGCCAGCAGCCCTTACAGGGGGCTGGCCTATGGCTACACCTTC
TRBJ2-3 - TRBV19 - CASSAPRGGEDTQYF TGTGCCAGTAGTGCCCCCCGGGGAGGTGAAGATACGCAGTATTTT